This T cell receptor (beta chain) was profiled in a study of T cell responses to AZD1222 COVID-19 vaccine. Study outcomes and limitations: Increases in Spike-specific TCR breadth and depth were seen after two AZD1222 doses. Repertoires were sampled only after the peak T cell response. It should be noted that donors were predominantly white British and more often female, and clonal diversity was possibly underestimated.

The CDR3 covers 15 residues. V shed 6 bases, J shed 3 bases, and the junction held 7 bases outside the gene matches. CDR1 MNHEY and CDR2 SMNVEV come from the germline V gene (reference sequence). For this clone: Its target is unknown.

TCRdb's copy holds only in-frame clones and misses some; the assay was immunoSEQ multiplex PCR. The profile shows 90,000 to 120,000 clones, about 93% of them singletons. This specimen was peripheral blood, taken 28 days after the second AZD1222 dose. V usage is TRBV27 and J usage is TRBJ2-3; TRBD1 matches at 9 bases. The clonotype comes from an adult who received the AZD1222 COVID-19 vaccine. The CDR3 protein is CASSRTGTGTDTQYF. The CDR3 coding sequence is TGTGCCAGCAGCCGGACCGGGACAGGGACAGATACGCAGTATTTT.